The clone carrying this T cell receptor (beta chain) was seen a handful of times. RNA transcripts provided the source from which TCR beta CDR3 regions were amplified. The TCR CDR3 was amplified in a first-round RT-PCR using the HTBI primer set. One entry per CDR3 protein results from TCRdb running MiXCR on the multiplex PCR reads. The sample shows around 580,000 distinct CDR3 sequences, around 15% of them seen only once. Germline V gene data show CDR1 as SGHTA and CDR2 as FQGNSA. Trimming at V came to 4 bases and at J to 4 bases, leaving 6 bases not matched to a gene. This CDR3 has 15 amino acids. The data originate from a study of T cells in Graves' hyperthyroidism and ophthalmopathy.

This sequence was found in a woman younger than 30 with Graves' hyperthyroidism. Source material: blood. The J gene is TRBJ2-3, the V gene TRBV7-2, with 9 bases identical to TRBD1. The CDR3 is CASSSNRGRADTQYF. The CDR3 nucleotides are TGTGCCAGCAGCTCAAACAGGGGGCGCGCAGATACGCAGTATTTT.